These 23 T cell receptor beta chains share one sample of origin, sequenced in a study of blood T cell repertoires in COVID-19. Data came from immunoSEQ multiplex PCR; TCRdb stores just in-frame clones and leaves some out. The repertoire holds some 490,000 clones, with more than 85% as singletons. The sample taken for sequencing was PBMCs or T cells enriched from blood (not recorded which). The receptors were gathered from a woman aged 60-75 years who had recovered from COVID-19.

In its sample, this clone was seen once. J is TRBJ2-7 and V is TRBV5-4, with TRBD1 matching over 7 bases. Germline V gene sequence: CDR1 SGHNT, CDR2 YYREEE (reference sequence). The CDR3 loop spans 16 amino acids. The V gene end was trimmed by 4 bases and the J gene end by 1 base; junction bases not matched to a gene: 11. The CDR3 here is CASSQRQGSISYEQYV. As DNA, the CDR3 is TGTGCCAGCAGCCAGCGACAGGGCTCAATATCCTACGAGCAGTACGTC.

The chain couples TRBV6-1 to TRBJ2-7, with a weak D call TRBD1 (6 bases). CDR1 MNHNS and CDR2 SASEGT come from the germline V gene. V was cut by 3 bases and J by 2 bases, with 23 bases left in between. The CDR3 sequence is 18 residues long. The CDR3 here is CASSDYRWRTAFTYEQYV. The CDR3 DNA reads as TGTGCCAGCAGTGATTATAGGTGGAGGACAGCCTTTACCTACGAGCAGTACGTC.

This rearrangement joins TRBV7-2 to TRBJ1-5; perhaps TRBD1 as D (5 bases). CDR1 is SGHTA and CDR2 is FQGNSA in the germline V gene. The CDR3 loop spans 13 amino acids. V was clipped by 1 base and J by 9 bases, with 10 bases between them. The CDR3: CASSLEQGRPQHF. The CDR3 DNA sequence: TGTGCCAGCAGCTTAGAGCAGGGTCGGCCCCAGCATTTT.

The rearrangement uses TRBV28 and TRBJ1-2, with unresolved D. CDR1 and CDR2 from the germline V gene are MDHEN and SYDVKM. This CDR3 has 17 residues. Deletions cut 4 bases from V and 0 bases from J, with 18 bases between. DNA of the CDR3: TGTGCCAGCAGTTGGGCCTCGTTGGGAGTAGCTAACTATGGCTACACCTTC. Its protein is CASSWASLGVANYGYTF.

This sequence joins TRBV6-5 and TRBJ2-2; 8 bases are shared with TRBD2. This CDR3 contains 13 residues. The germline V gene encodes CDR1 MNHEY and CDR2 SVGAGI. The junction had 3 bases not matched to a gene; V was cut back by 6 bases and J by 6 bases. In nucleotides, the CDR3 is TGTGCCAGCAGCAGACTAGCGCCCGGGGAGCTGTTTTTT. Translation gives CASSRLAPGELFF.

This clone was detected only once. Other DNA sequences in the sample encode the same CDR3. The V gene is TRBV5-4, the J gene TRBJ2-5; 10 nucleotides match TRBD2. V shed 0 bases, J shed 4 bases, and the junction held 3 bases outside the gene matches. The germline V gene has CDR1 SGHNT and CDR2 YYREEE (reference sequence). The CDR3 has 15 residues. The CDR3 sequence: CASSLASGGAETQYF. As DNA, the CDR3 is TGTGCCAGCAGCTTGGCCAGCGGGGGGGCAGAGACCCAGTACTTC. Based on the CDR3 plus reference TRBV5-4 and TRBJ2-5, the full variable domain is ETGVTQSPTHLIKTRGQQVTLRCSSQSGHNTVSWYQQALGQGPQFIFQYYREEENGRGNFPPRFSGLQFPNYSSELNVNALELDDSALYLCASSLASGGAETQYFGPGTRLLVL.

This rearrangement joins TRBV6-5 to TRBJ2-6; the D is unclear. CDR1 and CDR2 (germline): MNHEY, SVGAGI. The CDR3 extends over 15 amino acids. Trimming cost V 8 bases and J 0 bases, with 11 bases left between them. This CDR3 is CASVVGYSGANVLTF. In DNA, the CDR3 is TGTGCCAGCGTAGTCGGGTACTCTGGGGCCAACGTCCTGACTTTC.

This clone turned up a few times. Here the CDR3 reads CASSPRIAGGSYNEQFF. The CDR3 DNA reads as TGTGCCAGCTCACCCCGAATAGCGGGGGGTTCCTACAATGAGCAGTTCTTC. This rearrangement joins TRBV18 to TRBJ2-1; 10 positions match TRBD2. The germline gives CDR1 KGHSH, CDR2 LQKENI. This CDR3 has 17 residues. V lost 3 bases, J lost 1 base, and 6 bases stayed unmatched. The variable domain in full, with the rest retrieved from reference TRBV18 and TRBJ2-1, is NAGVMQNPRHLVRRRGQEARLRCSPMKGHSHVYWYRQLPEEGLKFMVYLQKENIIDESGMPKERFSAEFPKEGPSILRIQQVVRGDSAAYFCASSPRIAGGSYNEQFFGPGTRLTVL.

This chain connects TRBV5-4 to TRBJ1-2; TRBD1 agrees at 11 bases. CDR1 and CDR2 from the germline V gene are SGHNT and YYREEE (reference sequence). The CDR3 length is 15 residues. V shed 4 bases and J 6 bases; nucleotides not matched to a gene: 8. The CDR3 here is CASSPAGTGGHGYTF. The CDR3 DNA is TGTGCCAGCAGCCCTGCCGGGACAGGGGGTCATGGCTACACCTTC. Supplemented by reference TRBV5-4 and TRBJ1-2, the full variable domain reads ETGVTQSPTHLIKTRGQQVTLRCSSQSGHNTVSWYQQALGQGPQFIFQYYREEENGRGNFPPRFSGLQFPNYSSELNVNALELDDSALYLCASSPAGTGGHGYTFGSGTRLTVV.

This clone was counted a single time. V usage is TRBV6-5 and J usage is TRBJ1-3; D not resolved. Germline CDR1 MNHEY, CDR2 SVGAGI. The CDR3 covers 14 residues. V was trimmed by 5 bases and J by 0 bases, leaving 8 bases between them. In DNA form, the CDR3 reads TGTGCCAGCAGTCCCCTCGTCTCTGGAAACACCATATATTTT. Amino acids: CASSPLVSGNTIYF.

V gene TRBV5-1 combines with J gene TRBJ2-3; TRBD2 matches 12 bases. J lost 5 bases, V lost 0 bases, and 4 bases had no gene match. The CDR3 consists of 16 residues. Germline CDR1 is SGHRS and CDR2 is YFSETQ. DNA for the CDR3: TGCGCCAGCAGCTTGGAGACTAGCGGGGGACGAGATACGCAGTATTTT. Encoded protein: CASSLETSGGRDTQYF.

This rearrangement joins TRBV5-4 to TRBJ2-2, with D maybe TRBD1 (6 bases). The CDR3 is 17 amino acids. V was shortened by 0 bases and J by 7 bases, with 19 bases between the two germline ends. Germline CDR1 is SGHNT and CDR2 is YYREEE (reference sequence). The CDR3 loop reads CASSLVGAGKGNGELFF. In DNA form, the CDR3 reads TGTGCCAGCAGCTTGGTGGGGGCAGGGAAGGGGAACGGGGAGCTGTTTTTT.

This rearrangement joins TRBV6-1 to TRBJ1-6; D remains ambiguous. The germline V and J ends were trimmed by 2 bases and 10 bases, with 15 bases remaining between them. The CDR3 is 15 residues long. Looked up from germline, CDR1 is MNHNS and CDR2 is SASEGT. CDR3 loop: CASSENGRFGSPLHF. DNA for the CDR3: TGTGCCAGCAGTGAAAATGGGAGGTTTGGCTCACCCCTCCACTTT.

The J gene is TRBJ2-2, the V gene TRBV18; D remains ambiguous. V was cut by 8 bases and J by 1 base, with 2 bases left in between. CDR3 size: 11 residues. Germline CDR1 and CDR2: KGHSH and LQKENI. CDR3 nucleotide sequence: TGTGCCAGCCGGAACACCGGGGAGCTGTTTTTT. Its translation: CASRNTGELFF. The full variable domain, with the rest looked up from reference TRBV18 and TRBJ2-2, is NAGVMQNPRHLVRRRGQEARLRCSPMKGHSHVYWYRQLPEEGLKFMVYLQKENIIDESGMPKERFSAEFPKEGPSILRIQQVVRGDSAAYFCASRNTGELFFGEGSRLTVL.

V gene TRBV12-5 combines with J gene TRBJ2-7, with 8 bases fitting TRBD2. J gave up 5 bases and V 5 bases, and 5 bases lay outside the gene matches. The length of the CDR3 is 13 residues. The germline CDR1 and CDR2 sequences are LGHNT and FRNRAP. In nucleotides, the CDR3 is TGTGCTAGTGGTCCGGGGGGGGGACACGAGCAGTACTTC. Protein sequence: CASGPGGGHEQYF.

V usage is TRBV29-1 and J usage is TRBJ1-4; 9 nucleotides align to TRBD1. Germline V gives CDR1 SQVTM, CDR2 ANQGSEA. Germline trimming cut 4 bases from V and 5 bases from J; bases unmatched to any gene: 5. This CDR3 has 14 residues. CDR3 DNA sequence: TGCAGCGTTGGAGGACAGGGGCGGAATGAAAAACTGTTTTTT. The encoded protein is CSVGGQGRNEKLFF. The full variable domain, in which reference TRBV29-1 and TRBJ1-4 provide the parts outside the CDR3, is SAVISQKPSRDICQRGTSLTIQCQVDSQVTMMFWYRQQPGQSLTLIATANQGSEATYESGFVIDKFPISRPNLTFSTLTVSNMSPEDSSIYLCSVGGQGRNEKLFFGSGTQLSVL.

This rearrangement joins TRBV11-2 to TRBJ2-1; 8 bases fit TRBD2. The CDR3 is made up of 14 amino acids. Germline V gene lookup returns CDR1 SGHAT and CDR2 FQNNGV. The junction had 5 bases not matched to a gene; V was cut back by 1 base and J by 9 bases. As DNA, the CDR3 is TGTGCCAGCAGCTTAGTACGGGGGGGAGGTGAGCAGTTCTTC. This codes for CASSLVRGGGEQFF.

The chain recombines TRBV14 with TRBJ2-1, with a tentative D call TRBD2 (5 bases). The CDR3 runs 14 residues. Germline V gene lookup returns CDR1 SGHDN and CDR2 FVKESK. V shed 3 bases and J shed 2 bases, with 8 bases lying between them. CDR3 sequence reads: CASSHSGTYNEQFF. The DNA for the CDR3 is TGTGCCAGCAGCCATTCCGGGACCTACAATGAGCAGTTCTTC.

The genes are TRBV2 and TRBJ2-2, with D possibly matching TRBD2 (6 bases). CDR1 and CDR2 (germline): SNHLY, FYNNEI. CDR3 length: 15 amino acids. The V gene lost 7 bases and the J gene lost 5 bases, with 17 bases spanning the gap. CDR3 DNA: TGTGCCAGCATGTCGGACGGGGGAGTGACCGGGGAGCTGTTTTTT. As protein: CASMSDGGVTGELFF.

The chain combines TRBV5-1 with TRBJ1-1, with TRBD1 matching 7 bases. V trimming: 3 bases; J trimming: 1 base; junction bases outside the gene matches: 9. This CDR3 comprises 16 residues. Germline CDR1 reads SGHRS; CDR2 reads YFSETQ. CDR3: CASSWGRQGGNTEAFF. CDR3 coding DNA: TGCGCCAGCAGCTGGGGAAGACAGGGTGGGAACACTGAAGCTTTCTTT.

This sequence joins TRBV27 and TRBJ1-5; TRBD1 aligns across 9 bases. The CDR3 contains 15 residues. V dropped 2 bases and J dropped 6; count of bases not matched to a gene: 5. Germline loops: CDR1 MNHEY, CDR2 SMNVEV (reference sequence). CDR3 bases: TGTGCCAGCAGTTTACAAACAGGGGGCGGTCAGCCCCAGCATTTT. Amino acids: CASSLQTGGGQPQHF.

As concerns this clone: Within the sample, other DNA sequences also encode this same CDR3. The chain employs TRBV5-1 and TRBJ2-3; 7 nucleotides align to TRBD2. Germline lookup yields CDR1 SGHRS and CDR2 YFSETQ. The CDR3 spans 15 residues. V was pared by 3 bases and J by 3 bases, with 7 bases of the junction left unmatched. CDR3 bases: TGCGCCAGCAGCTCTCTGGGCGGGGGTACAGATACGCAGTATTTT. It yields the protein CASSSLGGGTDTQYF.

Points on this clone: The sample holds other DNA sequences that translate to the same CDR3. The rearrangement links TRBV12-3 or TRBV12-4 to TRBJ1-1, with 7 bases lining up with TRBD1. V was clipped by 6 bases and J by 2 bases; unmatched bases: 3. The CDR3 consists of 13 residues. The CDR3 spells CASRQGLNTEAFF. CDR3 nucleotide sequence: TGTGCCAGCAGACAGGGGCTCAACACTGAAGCTTTCTTT.